This TCR beta chain was obtained from a study of T-cell reconstitution after alpha-beta-depleted transplantation in children. Findings of the study overall: One year post-transplant, T-cell counts and diversity were largely derived from T cells produced anew. Where some patients showed high TCRbeta diversity at day 60, it came from recipient T cells and thymic progenitors that had survived. Alpha-beta T cells about two months after transplant reportedly derived from several hundred expanded graft clones.

V was trimmed by 5 bases and J by 5 bases, leaving 14 bases between them. Germline V lookup: CDR1 MNHEY, CDR2 SVGAGI. The CDR3 spans 14 residues. This clonotype was seen ten or more times. No antigen is known for it. Preparation of the TCRbeta library was carried out with unique molecular identifiers. One entry per CDR3 protein results from TCRdb running MiXCR on the PCR reads. The profile covers fewer than 700,000 distinct CDR3 sequences, with under 25% appearing a single time and 13% to 15% taken by the ten largest. The specimen comprised PBMCs, mostly from graft donor cells, sampled 360 days after TCRalphabeta/CD19-depleted stem cell transplant. This clonotype originated in a boy younger than two who had a stem cell transplant for acute myeloid leukemia, so the T cells may come from the graft donor. The J gene is TRBJ2-3, the V gene TRBV6-5, with unresolved D. This CDR3 reads CASSRTRVQDTQYF. CDR3 in DNA: TGTGCCAGCAGTCGGACCCGGGTACAAGATACGCAGTATTTT.